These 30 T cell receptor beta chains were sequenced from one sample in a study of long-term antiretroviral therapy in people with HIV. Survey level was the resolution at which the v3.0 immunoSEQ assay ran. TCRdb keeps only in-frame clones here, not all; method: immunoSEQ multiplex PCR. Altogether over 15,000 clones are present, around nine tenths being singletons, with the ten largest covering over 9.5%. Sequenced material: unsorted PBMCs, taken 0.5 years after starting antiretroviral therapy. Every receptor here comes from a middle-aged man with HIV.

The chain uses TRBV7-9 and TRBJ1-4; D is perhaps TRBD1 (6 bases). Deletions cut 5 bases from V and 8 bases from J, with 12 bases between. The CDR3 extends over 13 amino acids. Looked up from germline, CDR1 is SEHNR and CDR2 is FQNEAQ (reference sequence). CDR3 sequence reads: CASSDTGIEKLFF. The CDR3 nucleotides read TGTGCCAGCAGCGACACAGGGATCGAAAAACTGTTTTTT.

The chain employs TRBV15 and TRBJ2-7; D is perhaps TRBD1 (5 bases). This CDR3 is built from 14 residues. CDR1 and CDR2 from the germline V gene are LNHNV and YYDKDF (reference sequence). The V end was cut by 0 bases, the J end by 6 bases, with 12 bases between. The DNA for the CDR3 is TGTGCCACCAGCAGAGATACATGGCAGGGCGAGCAGTACTTC. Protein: CATSRDTWQGEQYF.

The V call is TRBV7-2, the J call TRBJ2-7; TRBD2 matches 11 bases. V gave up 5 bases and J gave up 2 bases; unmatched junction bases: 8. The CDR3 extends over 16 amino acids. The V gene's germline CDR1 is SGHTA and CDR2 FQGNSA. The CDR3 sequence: CASSRTGTSGTYEQYF. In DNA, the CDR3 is TGTGCCAGCAGCAGAACCGGGACTAGCGGAACCTACGAGCAGTACTTC.

In DNA, the CDR3 is TGCAGCGTTGAAGATCGCCTGACCGAGACTAACTATGGCTACACCTTC. This encodes CSVEDRLTETNYGYTF. The chain carries TRBV29-1 and TRBJ1-2; no reliable D call. Trimming removed 0 bases from V and 0 bases from J, with 14 bases in between. CDR1 is SQVTM and CDR2 is ANQGSEA in the germline V gene. The CDR3 has 16 amino acids.

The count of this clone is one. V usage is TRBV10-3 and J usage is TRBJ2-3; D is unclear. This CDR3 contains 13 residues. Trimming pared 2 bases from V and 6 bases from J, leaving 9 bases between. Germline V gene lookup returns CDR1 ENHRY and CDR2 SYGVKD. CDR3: CAISEGVSDTQYF. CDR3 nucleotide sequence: TGTGCCATCAGTGAGGGGGTGAGCGATACGCAGTATTTT.

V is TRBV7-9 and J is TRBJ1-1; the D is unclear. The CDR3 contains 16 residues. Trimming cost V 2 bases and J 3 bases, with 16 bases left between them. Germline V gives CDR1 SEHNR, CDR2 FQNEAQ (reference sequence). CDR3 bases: TGTGCCAGCAGCTTACGCGGGCCGAGAAGGGACACTGAAGCTTTCTTT. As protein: CASSLRGPRRDTEAFF. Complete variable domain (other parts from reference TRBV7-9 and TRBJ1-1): DTGVSQNPRHKITKRGQNVTFRCDPISEHNRLYWYRQTLGQGPEFLTYFQNEAQLEKSRLLSDRFSAERPKGSFSTLEIQRTEQGDSAMYLCASSLRGPRRDTEAFFGQGTRLTVV.

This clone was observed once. The CDR3 sequence is CASSFGAGALEAFF. The CDR3 nucleotides read TGTGCCAGCAGCTTTGGGGCGGGGGCCCTTGAAGCTTTCTTT. The rearrangement links TRBV6-5 to TRBJ1-1, with D possibly matching TRBD1 (6 bases). Germline CDR1 reads MNHEY; CDR2 reads SVGAGI. The CDR3 has 14 residues. The V end lost 6 bases, the J end lost 7 bases, and 18 bases lay between the germline ends.

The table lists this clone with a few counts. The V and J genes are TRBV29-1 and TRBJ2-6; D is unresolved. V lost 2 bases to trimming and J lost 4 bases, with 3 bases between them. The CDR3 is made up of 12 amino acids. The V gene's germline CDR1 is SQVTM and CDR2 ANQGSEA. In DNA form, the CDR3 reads TGCAGCGTTGAAACGGGGGCCAACGTCCTGACTTTC. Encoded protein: CSVETGANVLTF.

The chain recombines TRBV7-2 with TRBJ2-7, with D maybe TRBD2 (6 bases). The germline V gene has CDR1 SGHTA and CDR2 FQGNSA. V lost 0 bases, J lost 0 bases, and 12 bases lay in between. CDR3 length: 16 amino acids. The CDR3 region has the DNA TGTGCCAGCAGCTTAGCTGCGGGGCTCAGCTCCTACGAGCAGTACTTC. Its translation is CASSLAAGLSSYEQYF.

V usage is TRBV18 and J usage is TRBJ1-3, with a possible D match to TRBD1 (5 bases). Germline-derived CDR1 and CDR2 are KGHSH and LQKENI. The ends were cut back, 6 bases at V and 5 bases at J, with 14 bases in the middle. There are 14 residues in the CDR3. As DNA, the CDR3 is TGTGCCAGCTCCGGCTCGGGGGGTCGAAACACCATATATTTT. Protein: CASSGSGGRNTIYF.

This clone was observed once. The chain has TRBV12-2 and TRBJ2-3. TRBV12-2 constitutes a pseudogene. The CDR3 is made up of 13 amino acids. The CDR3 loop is CASRLVVQGTQYF. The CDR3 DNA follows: TGTGCAAGTCGCTTAGTCGTCCAAGGTACGCAGTATTTT.

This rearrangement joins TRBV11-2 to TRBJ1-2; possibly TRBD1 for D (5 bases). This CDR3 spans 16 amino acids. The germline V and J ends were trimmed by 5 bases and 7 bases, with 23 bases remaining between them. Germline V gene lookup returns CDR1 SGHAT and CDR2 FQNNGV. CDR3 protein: CASSATGTGGLGGYTF. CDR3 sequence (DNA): TGTGCCAGCAGCGCCACTGGAACAGGCGGATTAGGTGGCTACACCTTC.

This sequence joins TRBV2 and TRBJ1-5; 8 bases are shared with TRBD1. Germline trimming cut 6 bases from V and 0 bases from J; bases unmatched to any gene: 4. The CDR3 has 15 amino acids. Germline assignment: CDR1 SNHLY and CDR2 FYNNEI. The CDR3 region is CASSNTGGSNQPQHF. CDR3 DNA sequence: TGTGCCAGCAGCAACACAGGGGGTAGCAATCAGCCCCAGCATTTT.

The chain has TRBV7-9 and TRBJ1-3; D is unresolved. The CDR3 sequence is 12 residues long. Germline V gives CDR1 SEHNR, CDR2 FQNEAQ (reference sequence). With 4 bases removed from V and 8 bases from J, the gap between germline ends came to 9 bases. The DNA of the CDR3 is TGTGCCAGCAGCTCCCAAGATCACACCATATATTTT. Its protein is CASSSQDHTIYF.

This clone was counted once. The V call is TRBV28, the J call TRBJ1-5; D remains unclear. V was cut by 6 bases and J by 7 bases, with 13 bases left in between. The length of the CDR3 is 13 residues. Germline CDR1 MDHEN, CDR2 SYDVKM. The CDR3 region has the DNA TGTGCCAGCAGGTCCCTCGAAGGCCAGCCCCAGCATTTT. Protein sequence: CASRSLEGQPQHF.

This CDR3 is CASSMDRDTEAFF. The CDR3 bases are TGTGCCAGCAGCATGGACAGGGACACTGAAGCTTTCTTT. The rearrangement joins TRBV7-3 to TRBJ1-1, with 8 bases fitting TRBD1. In germline, CDR1 is SGHTA, CDR2 FQGTGA. V was clipped by 5 bases and J by 3 bases; unmatched bases: 2. The CDR3 contains 13 residues.

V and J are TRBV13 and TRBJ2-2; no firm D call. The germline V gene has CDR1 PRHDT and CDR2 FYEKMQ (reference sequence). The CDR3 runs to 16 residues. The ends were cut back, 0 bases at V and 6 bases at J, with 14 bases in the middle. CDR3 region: CASSLGLKVAPGELFF. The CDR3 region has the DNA TGTGCCAGCAGCTTAGGCCTAAAGGTGGCACCCGGGGAGCTGTTTTTT.

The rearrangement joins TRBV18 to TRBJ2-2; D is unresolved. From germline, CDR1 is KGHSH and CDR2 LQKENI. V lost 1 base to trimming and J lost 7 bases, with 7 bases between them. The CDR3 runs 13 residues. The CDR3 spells CASSPLSFGELFF. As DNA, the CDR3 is TGTGCCAGCTCACCACTGAGTTTCGGGGAGCTGTTTTTT.

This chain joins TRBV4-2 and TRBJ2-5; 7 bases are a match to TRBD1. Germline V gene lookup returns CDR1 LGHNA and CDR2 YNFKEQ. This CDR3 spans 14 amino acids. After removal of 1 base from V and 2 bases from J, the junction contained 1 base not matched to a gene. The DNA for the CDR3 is TGTGCCAGCAGCCAAGGGGACAGACAAGAGACCCAGTACTTC. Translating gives CASSQGDRQETQYF.

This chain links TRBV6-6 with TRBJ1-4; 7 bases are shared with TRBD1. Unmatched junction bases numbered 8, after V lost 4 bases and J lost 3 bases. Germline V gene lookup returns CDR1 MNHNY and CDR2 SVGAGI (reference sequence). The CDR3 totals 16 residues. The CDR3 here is CASSSFGTAPNEKLFF. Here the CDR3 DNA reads TGTGCCAGCAGTTCGTTCGGGACAGCTCCTAATGAAAAACTGTTTTTT.

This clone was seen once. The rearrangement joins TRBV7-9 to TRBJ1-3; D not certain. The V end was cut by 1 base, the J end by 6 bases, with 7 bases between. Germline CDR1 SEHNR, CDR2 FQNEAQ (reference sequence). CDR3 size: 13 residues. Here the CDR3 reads CASSLVGVNTIYF. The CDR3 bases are TGTGCCAGCAGCTTAGTTGGAGTAAACACCATATATTTT.

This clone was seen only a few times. DNA of the CDR3: TGTGCCATCAGTGAGTCGTTTCAGGGAAACTATGGCTACACCTTC. Translating it yields CAISESFQGNYGYTF. V and J are TRBV10-3 and TRBJ1-2; maybe TRBD1 (5 bases). The CDR3 spans 15 residues. The V gene's germline CDR1 is ENHRY and CDR2 SYGVKD. Trimming took 0 bases from V and 2 from J, leaving 10 bases between them.

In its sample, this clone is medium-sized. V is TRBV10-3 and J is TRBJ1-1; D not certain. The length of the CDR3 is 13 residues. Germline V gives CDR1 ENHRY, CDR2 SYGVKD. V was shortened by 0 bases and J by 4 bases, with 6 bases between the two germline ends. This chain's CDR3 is CAISESYGTEAFF. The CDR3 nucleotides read TGTGCCATCAGTGAGTCCTATGGCACTGAAGCTTTCTTT.

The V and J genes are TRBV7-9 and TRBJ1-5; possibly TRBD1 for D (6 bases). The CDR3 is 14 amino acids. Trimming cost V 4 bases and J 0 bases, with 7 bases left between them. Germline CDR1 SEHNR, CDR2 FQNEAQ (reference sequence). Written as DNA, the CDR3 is TGTGCCAGCAGCTCGACAGGTAGCAATCAGCCCCAGCATTTT. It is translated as CASSSTGSNQPQHF.

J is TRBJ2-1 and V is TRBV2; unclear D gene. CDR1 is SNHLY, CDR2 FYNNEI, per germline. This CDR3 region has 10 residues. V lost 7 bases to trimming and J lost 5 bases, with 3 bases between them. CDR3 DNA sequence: TGTGCCAGCAACAACAATGAGCAGTTCTTC. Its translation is CASNNNEQFF.

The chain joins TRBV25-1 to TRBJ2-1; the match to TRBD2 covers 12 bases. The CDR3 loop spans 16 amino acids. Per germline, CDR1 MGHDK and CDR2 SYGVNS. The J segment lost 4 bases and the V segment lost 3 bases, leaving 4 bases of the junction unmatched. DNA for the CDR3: TGTGCCAGCAGTGATCCTAGCGGGAGGGGATACAATGAGCAGTTCTTC. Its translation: CASSDPSGRGYNEQFF.

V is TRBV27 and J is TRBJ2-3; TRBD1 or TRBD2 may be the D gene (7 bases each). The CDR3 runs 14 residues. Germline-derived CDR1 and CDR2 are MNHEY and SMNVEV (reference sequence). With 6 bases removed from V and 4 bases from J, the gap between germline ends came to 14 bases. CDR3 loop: CASRLAGGADTQYF. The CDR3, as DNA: TGTGCCAGCAGATTGGCAGGGGGGGCAGATACGCAGTATTTT.

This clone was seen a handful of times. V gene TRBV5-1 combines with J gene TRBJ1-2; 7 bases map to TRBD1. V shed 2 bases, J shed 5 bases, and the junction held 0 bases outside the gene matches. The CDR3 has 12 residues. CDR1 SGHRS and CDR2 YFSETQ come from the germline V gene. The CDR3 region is CASSLQGYGYTF. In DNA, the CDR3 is TGCGCCAGCAGCTTACAGGGGTATGGCTACACCTTC.

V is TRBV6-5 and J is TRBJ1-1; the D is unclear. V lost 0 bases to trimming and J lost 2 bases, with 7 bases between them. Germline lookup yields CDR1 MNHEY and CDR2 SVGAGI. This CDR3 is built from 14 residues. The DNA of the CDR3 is TGTGCCAGCAGTTACTCGGCGGTTAACACTGAAGCTTTCTTT. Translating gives CASSYSAVNTEAFF.

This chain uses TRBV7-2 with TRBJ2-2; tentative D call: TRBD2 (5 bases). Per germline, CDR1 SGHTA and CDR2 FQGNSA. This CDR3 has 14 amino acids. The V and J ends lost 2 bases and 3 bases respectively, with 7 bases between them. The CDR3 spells CASSLTRYTGELFF. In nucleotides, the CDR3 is TGTGCCAGCAGCTTAACTAGGTACACCGGGGAGCTGTTTTTT.